Shown below are 11 T cell receptor beta chains from a single sample sequenced in a study of cytotoxic CD8 clonotypes in ibrutinib-treated CLL. The method was immunoSEQ multiplex PCR; TCRdb's version includes in-frame clones alone and lacks a portion of them. Found here are tens of thousands of clones, about nine tenths of them singletons; the top ten hold 3% to 3.5%. Sample: PBMCs, taken after 12 months of ibrutinib treatment. Source of these receptors: a human donor with chronic lymphocytic leukemia.

The V gene is TRBV5-6, the J gene TRBJ2-3, with D perhaps matching TRBD1 (6 bases). The CDR3 totals 13 residues. The ends were cut back, 0 bases at V and 5 bases at J, with 7 bases in the middle. Germline CDR1 SGHDT, CDR2 YYEEEE. In nucleotides, the CDR3 is TGTGCCAGCAGCTTGGTAGGGGGAGATACGCAGTATTTT. Translated: CASSLVGGDTQYF.

This sequence joins TRBV27 and TRBJ2-7, with D perhaps matching TRBD2 (7 bases). The CDR3 totals 14 residues. V lost 0 bases and J 7 bases, leaving 13 bases between the germline ends. Germline V CDR1 and CDR2: MNHEY, SMNVEV (reference sequence). CDR3: CASSLSSRGAEQYF. The DNA of the CDR3 is TGTGCCAGCAGTTTATCGTCTCGGGGGGCTGAGCAGTACTTC.

This chain uses TRBV11-2 with TRBJ2-5; no definite D call. CDR3 length: 14 residues. Germline CDR1 SGHAT, CDR2 FQNNGV. Trimming shortened V by 5 bases and J by 2 bases, and 12 bases separated the two germline ends. This CDR3 is CASSTPHHQETQYF. As DNA, the CDR3 is TGTGCCAGCAGCACACCACACCATCAAGAGACCCAGTACTTC.

The chain joins TRBV19 to TRBJ2-1; either TRBD1 or TRBD2 may fit D (5 bases each). The CDR3 runs to 15 residues. Germline V gene data show CDR1 as LNHDA and CDR2 as SQIVND (reference sequence). V lost 4 bases and J 4 bases, leaving 14 bases between the germline ends. The CDR3 DNA is TGTGCCAGTAGTAATGGGGCCGGGGTATACAATGAGCAGTTCTTC. As protein: CASSNGAGVYNEQFF.

The genes are TRBV29-1 and TRBJ2-1; D call uncertain. Germline CDR1 is SQVTM and CDR2 is ANQGSEA. The CDR3 is made up of 12 amino acids. V was shortened by 2 bases and J by 7 bases, with 9 bases between the two germline ends. DNA of the CDR3: TGCAGCGTTGAATACGCTGGTAATGAGCAGTTCTTC. As protein: CSVEYAGNEQFF.

A remark on this clone: Other DNA sequences in the same sample also yield this CDR3. This chain joins TRBV2 and TRBJ2-7; D not resolved. Trimming shortened V by 6 bases and J by 2 bases, and 5 bases separated the two germline ends. CDR1 SNHLY and CDR2 FYNNEI come from the germline V gene. The CDR3 totals 11 residues. CDR3 residues: CASRQTYEQYF. CDR3 bases: TGTGCCAGCAGACAAACCTACGAGCAGTACTTC. Full variable domain (rest looked up from reference TRBV2 and TRBJ2-7): EPEVTQTPSHQVTQMGQEVILRCVPISNHLYFYWYRQILGQKVEFLVSFYNNEISEKSEIFDDQFSVERPDGSNFTLKIRSTKLEDSAMYFCASRQTYEQYFGPGTRLTVT.

The genes are TRBV9 and TRBJ2-5; possible D gene TRBD2, 5 bases. Between the trimmed V and J ends, which lost 0 bases and 4 bases, there was a span of 13 bases. The CDR3 is 15 amino acids. In germline, CDR1 is SGDLS, CDR2 YYNGEE. In nucleotides, the CDR3 is TGTGCCAGCAGCGTAGCTATGGGGAGAGGAGAGACCCAGTACTTC. This codes for CASSVAMGRGETQYF.

The J gene is TRBJ1-1, the V gene TRBV9; no reliable D call. V was cut by 0 bases and J by 2 bases, with 11 bases left in between. Germline V gene sequence: CDR1 SGDLS, CDR2 YYNGEE. The CDR3 contains 15 residues. The CDR3 bases are TGTGCCAGCAGCGTAGGGTTACGGGAAAACACTGAAGCTTTCTTT. Its translation is CASSVGLRENTEAFF. The full variable domain, its missing parts supplied by reference TRBV9 and TRBJ1-1, is DSGVTQTPKHLITATGQRVTLRCSPRSGDLSVYWYQQSLDQGLQFLIQYYNGEERAKGNILERFSAQQFPDLHSELNLSSLELGDSALYFCASSVGLRENTEAFFGQGTRLTVV.

This clone occurred once. CDR3 coding DNA: TGTGCCAGTAGTCCTCGGATGGGGGGAGCCGGCAATGAGCAGTTCTTC. Amino acid sequence: CASSPRMGGAGNEQFF. The chain is built from TRBV19 and TRBJ2-1; possibly TRBD2 for D (6 bases). CDR1 is LNHDA and CDR2 is SQIVND in the germline V gene (reference sequence). The CDR3 length is 16 residues. The V gene lost 5 bases and the J gene lost 6 bases, with 20 bases spanning the gap.

The table lists this clone with a count of one. This chain connects TRBV5-8 to TRBJ2-7; D is ambiguous. This CDR3 has 10 residues. The germline V gene has CDR1 SGHTS and CDR2 YDEGEE. Trimming removed 4 bases from V and 4 bases from J, with 3 bases in between. The CDR3 sequence: CASSGYEQYF. Here the CDR3 DNA reads TGTGCCAGCAGCGGGTACGAGCAGTACTTC.

The chain is built from TRBV7-9 and TRBJ2-7; 8 nucleotides line up with TRBD1. This CDR3 comprises 15 residues. Losses at the gene ends were 5 bases for V and 1 base for J; bases not matched to a gene: 7. Looked up from germline, CDR1 is SEHNR and CDR2 is FQNEAQ (reference sequence). Here the CDR3 DNA reads TGTGCCAGCAGCCTGGGGACAGGCCGGTCCTACGAGCAGTACTTC. It encodes CASSLGTGRSYEQYF.